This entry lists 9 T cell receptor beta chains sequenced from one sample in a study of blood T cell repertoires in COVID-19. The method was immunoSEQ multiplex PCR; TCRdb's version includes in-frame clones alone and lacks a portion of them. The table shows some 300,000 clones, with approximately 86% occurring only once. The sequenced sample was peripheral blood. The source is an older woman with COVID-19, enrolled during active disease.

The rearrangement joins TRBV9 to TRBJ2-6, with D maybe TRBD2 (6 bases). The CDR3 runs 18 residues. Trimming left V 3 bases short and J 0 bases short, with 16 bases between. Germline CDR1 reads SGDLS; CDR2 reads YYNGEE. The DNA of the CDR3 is TGTGCCAGCAGCGCGGAGGGTATCCTAGGCTCTGGGGCCAACGTCCTGACTTTC. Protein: CASSAEGILGSGANVLTF.

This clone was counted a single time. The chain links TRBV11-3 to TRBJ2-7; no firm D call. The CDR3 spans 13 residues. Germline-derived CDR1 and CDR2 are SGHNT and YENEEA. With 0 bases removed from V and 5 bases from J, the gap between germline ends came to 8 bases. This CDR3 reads CASSLDLTDEQYF. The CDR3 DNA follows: TGTGCCAGCAGCTTAGATCTCACAGACGAGCAGTACTTC. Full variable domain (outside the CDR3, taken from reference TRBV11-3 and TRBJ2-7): EAGVVQSPRYKIIEKKQPVAFWCNPISGHNTLYWYLQNLGQGPELLIRYENEEAVDDSQLPKDRFSAERLKGVDSTLKIQPAELGDSAVYLCASSLDLTDEQYFGPGTRLTVT.

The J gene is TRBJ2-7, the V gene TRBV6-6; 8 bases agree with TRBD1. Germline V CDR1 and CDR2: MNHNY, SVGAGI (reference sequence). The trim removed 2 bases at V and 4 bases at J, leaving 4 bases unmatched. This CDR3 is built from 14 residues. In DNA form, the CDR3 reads TGTGCCAGCAGTTACGGAACAGGGGGGTACGAGCAGTACTTC. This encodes CASSYGTGGYEQYF.

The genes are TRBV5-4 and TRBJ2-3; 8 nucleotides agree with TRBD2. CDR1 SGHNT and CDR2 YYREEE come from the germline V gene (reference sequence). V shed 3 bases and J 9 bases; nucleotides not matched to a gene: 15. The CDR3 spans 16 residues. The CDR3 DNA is TGTGCCAGCAGCTGGCCCGGGGGGGCCGCCTCGTCGACGCAGTATTTT. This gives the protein CASSWPGGAASSTQYF.

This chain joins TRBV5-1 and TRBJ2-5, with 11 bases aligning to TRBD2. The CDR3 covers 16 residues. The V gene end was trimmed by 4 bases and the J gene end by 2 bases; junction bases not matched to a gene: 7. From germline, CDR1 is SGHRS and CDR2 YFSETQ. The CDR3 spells CASSLLTSGVQETQYF. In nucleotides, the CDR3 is TGCGCCAGCAGCCTCCTGACTAGCGGGGTACAAGAGACCCAGTACTTC.

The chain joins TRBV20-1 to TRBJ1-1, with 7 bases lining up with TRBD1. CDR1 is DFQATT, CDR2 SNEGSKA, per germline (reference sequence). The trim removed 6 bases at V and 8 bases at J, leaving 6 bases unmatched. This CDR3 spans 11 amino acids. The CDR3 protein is CSAGGPTEAFF. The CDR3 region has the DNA TGCAGTGCAGGGGGCCCGACAGAAGCTTTCTTT.

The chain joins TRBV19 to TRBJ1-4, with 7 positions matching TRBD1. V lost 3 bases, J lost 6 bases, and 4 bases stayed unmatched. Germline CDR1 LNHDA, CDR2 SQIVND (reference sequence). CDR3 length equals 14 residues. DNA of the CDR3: TGTGCCAGTAGTATCCGCGACAGGGATGAAAAACTGTTTTTT. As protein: CASSIRDRDEKLFF.

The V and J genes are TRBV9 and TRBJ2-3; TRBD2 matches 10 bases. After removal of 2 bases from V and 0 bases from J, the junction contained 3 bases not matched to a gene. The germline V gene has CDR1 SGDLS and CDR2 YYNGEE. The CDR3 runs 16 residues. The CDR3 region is CASSVSAGGSTDTQYF. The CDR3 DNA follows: TGTGCCAGCAGCGTTTCAGCGGGGGGGAGCACAGATACGCAGTATTTT.

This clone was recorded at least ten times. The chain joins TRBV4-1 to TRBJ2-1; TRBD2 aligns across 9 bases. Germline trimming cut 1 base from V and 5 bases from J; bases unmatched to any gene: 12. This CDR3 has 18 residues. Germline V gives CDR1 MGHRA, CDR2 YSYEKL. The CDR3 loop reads CASSQVDLGLAGNNEQFF. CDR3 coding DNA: TGCGCCAGCAGCCAAGTCGATCTTGGGCTAGCGGGGAACAATGAGCAGTTCTTC.